The rows below give T cell receptor beta chains drawn from one sample of a study of shared clonotypes between healthy human individuals. Sequencing used immunoSEQ multiplex PCR; TCRdb keeps in-frame clones, though not all of them. The sample consists of 450,000 to 550,000 clones, roughly 78% of them appearing once. The specimen sequenced was PBMCs. The receptors originated from a woman between 40 and 50 years old in good health. Some clones in this sample may be carry-over from other donors' samples. CDR3s include the opening cysteine and the closing phenylalanine or tryptophan. The order of the fields is V gene, CDR3 length, J gene, CDR3 protein.

TRBV19	13	TRBJ2-1	CASSRDAYNEQFF
TRBV29-1	13	TRBJ2-3	CSDRDSSGDTQYF
TRBV10-3	12	TRBJ2-1	CATRSAGNEQFF
TRBV9	13	TRBJ2-5	CASSVQNQETQYF
TRBV21-1	13	TRBJ2-7	CASSEGDGYEQYF
TRBV5-1	16	TRBJ2-2	CASSLTSGVQAGELFF
TRBV11-2	13	TRBJ1-1	CASSTRWNTEAFF
TRBV13	18	TRBJ2-3	CASSPQTPITAPEDTQYF
TRBV6-1	13	TRBJ1-1	CASRPPGDRRAFF
TRBV20-1	10	TRBJ1-5	CSASSQPQHF
TRBV6-6	16	TRBJ2-2	CASSPVVAENTGELFF
TRBV5-1	16	TRBJ2-3	CASSLGPREVTDTQYF
TRBV6-1	14	TRBJ1-2	CASTKRFAVYGYTF
TRBV2	11	TRBJ2-7	CASSEGYEQYF
TRBV29-1	13	TRBJ1-5	CSATGGAGQPQHF
TRBV5-1	14	TRBJ1-5	CASSLDREGSPQHF
TRBV5-6	15	TRBJ2-3	CASSWTGGGSDTQYF
TRBV28	15	TRBJ2-3	CASSYGYRGQDTQYF
TRBV6-4	14	TRBJ2-3	CASSETGATDTQYF
TRBV6-1	16	TRBJ2-7	CASSELWAANPYEQYF
TRBV5-4	13	TRBJ1-1	CASTLHPNTEAFF
TRBV11-2	16	TRBJ2-7	CASSTSPGQGASEQYF
TRBV7-6	16	TRBJ2-1	CASSAGRPSSYNEQFF
TRBV7-9	12	TRBJ2-1	CASSWTGNEQFF
TRBV7-9	16	TRBJ2-5	CASSLRDRAYQETQYF
TRBV5-1	11	NA	CASSSHYEQYF
TRBV28	11	TRBJ2-5	CASSLRETQYF
TRBV7-8	17	TRBJ1-2	CASSAGSFGPGGYGYTF
TRBV15	17	TRBJ2-3	CATSREGRTGGTDTQYF
TRBV6-5	11	TRBJ1-1	CASVQGTEAFF
TRBV28	14	TRBJ2-1	CASSPPTQKNEQFF
TRBV27	14	TRBJ2-1	CASSLWGIYNEQFF
TRBV6-1	15	TRBJ2-1	CASSAGLAGGYEQFF
TRBV18	15	TRBJ2-1	CASSPQGTNNNEQFF
TRBV30	14	TRBJ2-1	CAWISWGRNNEQFF
TRBV4-1	17	TRBJ2-5	CASSQGQKLAEQETQYF
TRBV5-1	16	TRBJ2-5	CASSPPKAGGLETQYF
TRBV19	18	TRBJ1-4	CASSIWEGIRATNEKLFF
TRBV15	14	TRBJ2-3	CATSRIGLADTQYF
TRBV5-6	13	TRBJ2-1	CASSAGPYNEQFF
TRBV5-1	16	TRBJ2-3	CASSSEREASTDTQYF
TRBV5-1	14	TRBJ1-3	CASSSPDSGNTIYF